What follows is one TCR beta chain and its context. The sample belongs to a study of blood T cell repertoires in COVID-19. The overall study: Nucleic acid was either cDNA or gDNA, and it came from T cells, B-cell-depleted T cells, or PBMCs.

This CDR3 spans 14 amino acids. Germline assignment: CDR1 GTSNPN and CDR2 SVGIG (reference sequence). V shed 5 bases and J 2 bases; nucleotides not matched to a gene: 8. Libraries were prepared by immunoSEQ multiplex PCR; TCRdb keeps only in-frame clonotypes and omits some of them. The table lists hundreds of thousands of clones, nearly 90% of them singletons. Sequenced material: peripheral blood. The receptor was isolated from a woman younger than 35 who had recovered from COVID-19. This sequence joins TRBV30 and TRBJ2-7, with 8 bases matching TRBD1. The CDR3 DNA is TGTGCCTGGGGTTTACAGGGGGACCCCTACGAGCAGTACTTC. It codes for CAWGLQGDPYEQYF.